This TCR beta chain was documented in a study of human T cells and chemical hapten exposure. Study conclusions and caveats: Sensitizing with DPC caused no change in TCRs above 1 in 1000 frequency.

V gave up 4 bases and J gave up 5 bases, with 21 bases separating them. The germline V gene encodes CDR1 SGHDT and CDR2 YYEEEE. The CDR3 contains 16 residues. Time point given: patch test 1, 2 weeks after DPC sensitization. Sample treatment: therapeutic diphenylcyclopropenone sensitization with weekly scalp DPC. TCRdb analysed the RACE reads with MiXCR anew, one entry per CDR3 protein. The sample shows tens of thousands of distinct CDR3 sequences, over 6% of them seen only once. At least ten counts were recorded for this clonotype. Its antigen is undetermined. This clonotype originated in a woman aged 25 to 45 with alopecia areata. Some clones in this sample may be carry-over from other donors' samples. V is TRBV5-6 and J is TRBJ1-2; D is possibly TRBD1 (5 bases). The sequenced sample was whole blood, obtained in connection with sensitization to the hapten diphenylcyclopropenone (DPC). This CDR3 is CASSRPTAYTYYGYTF. The DNA for the CDR3 is TGTGCCAGCAGCCGACCGACAGCCTATACGTATTATGGCTACACCTTC.